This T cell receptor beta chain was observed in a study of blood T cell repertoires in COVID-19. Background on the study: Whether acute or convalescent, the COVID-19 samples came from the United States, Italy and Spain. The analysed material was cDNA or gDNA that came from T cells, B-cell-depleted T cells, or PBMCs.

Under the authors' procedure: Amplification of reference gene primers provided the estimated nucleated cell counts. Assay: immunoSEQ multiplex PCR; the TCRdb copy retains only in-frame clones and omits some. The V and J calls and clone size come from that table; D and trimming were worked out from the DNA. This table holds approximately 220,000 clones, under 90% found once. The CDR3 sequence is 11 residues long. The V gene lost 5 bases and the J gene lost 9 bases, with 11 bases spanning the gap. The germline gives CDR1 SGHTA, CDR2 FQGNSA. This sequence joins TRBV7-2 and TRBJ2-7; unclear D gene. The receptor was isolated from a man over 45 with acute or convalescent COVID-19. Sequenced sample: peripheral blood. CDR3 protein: CASSPLMRQYF. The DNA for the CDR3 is TGTGCCAGCAGCCCACTCATGCGGCAGTACTTC.